These 5 T cell receptor beta chains were sequenced from one sample in a study of cytomegalovirus exposure and HLA in healthy donors. It was with 60 Vbeta and 13 Jbeta primers that the PCR ran. Here immunoSEQ multiplex PCR was the method, and the copy in TCRdb shows in-frame clones only, minus some. This table has about 210,000 clones, about 75% appearing once. Sequencing was carried out using PBMCs. The receptors come from a male donor in good health and CMV-seronegative.

The gene calls are TRBV6-1 and TRBJ1-2; 7 bases map to TRBD1. There are 14 residues in the CDR3. V was pared by 6 bases and J by 3 bases, with 7 bases of the junction left unmatched. Per the germline V gene, CDR1 is MNHNS and CDR2 is SASEGT. The CDR3 DNA is TGTGCCAGCAGGAGAGGACAGGCAGACTATGGCTACACCTTC. Protein product: CASRRGQADYGYTF.

The J gene is TRBJ1-4, the V gene TRBV9; weak D call: TRBD1 (6 bases). The CDR3 has 14 amino acids. Per the germline V gene, CDR1 is SGDLS and CDR2 is YYNGEE. Trimming took off 3 bases at V and 4 bases at J, with 10 bases between the two ends. The CDR3 loop reads CASSGGHGNEKLFF. The DNA of the CDR3 is TGTGCCAGCAGCGGGGGACACGGTAATGAAAAACTGTTTTTT.

The chain links TRBV6-1 to TRBJ1-1, with 7 bases identical to TRBD1. Germline V gene lookup returns CDR1 MNHNS and CDR2 SASEGT. CDR3 size: 13 residues. The ends lost 5 bases at V and 5 bases at J; junction bases unmatched: 5. The CDR3 DNA is TGTGCCAGCAGTCCGCCAGGGGGGACTGAAGCTTTCTTT. Translation gives CASSPPGGTEAFF.

The chain has TRBV10-2 and TRBJ2-5; maybe TRBD2 (8 bases). Trimming shortened V by 10 bases and J by 5 bases, and 23 bases separated the two germline ends. Germline-derived CDR1 and CDR2 are WSHSY and SAAADI. The CDR3 sequence is 15 residues long. In DNA form, the CDR3 reads TGCGCCACAGGGGGTCTAGCGGGTACTCCGGAGACCCAGTACTTC. Translated: CATGGLAGTPETQYF.

A few counts support this clone. The chain carries TRBV18 and TRBJ2-3; 16 bases fit TRBD2. Germline values: CDR1 KGHSH, CDR2 LQKENI. CDR3 length equals 19 residues. The ends lost 6 bases at V and 2 bases at J; junction bases unmatched: 11. The DNA of the CDR3 is TGTGCCAGCTCCCAACTTCCCGGGACTAGCGGGAGGGCCACAGATACGCAGTATTTT. Its translation is CASSQLPGTSGRATDTQYF.